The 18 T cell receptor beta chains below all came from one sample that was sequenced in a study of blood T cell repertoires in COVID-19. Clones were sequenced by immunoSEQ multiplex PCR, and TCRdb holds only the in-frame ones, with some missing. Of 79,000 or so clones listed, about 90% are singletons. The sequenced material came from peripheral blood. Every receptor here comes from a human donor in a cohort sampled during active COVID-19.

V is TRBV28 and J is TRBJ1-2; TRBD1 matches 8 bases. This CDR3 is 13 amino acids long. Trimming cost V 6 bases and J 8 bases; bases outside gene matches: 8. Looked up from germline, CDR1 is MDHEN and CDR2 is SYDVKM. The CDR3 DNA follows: TGTGCCAGCAGAATGACAGGGGTCTCGGGCTACACCTTC. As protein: CASRMTGVSGYTF.

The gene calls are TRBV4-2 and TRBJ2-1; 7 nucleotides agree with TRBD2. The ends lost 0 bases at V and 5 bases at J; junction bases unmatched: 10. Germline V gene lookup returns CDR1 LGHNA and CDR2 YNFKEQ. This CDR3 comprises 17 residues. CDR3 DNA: TGTGCCAGCAGCCAAGAGGGGCTAGCGGCCTACCACAATGAGCAGTTCTTC. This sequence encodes CASSQEGLAAYHNEQFF.

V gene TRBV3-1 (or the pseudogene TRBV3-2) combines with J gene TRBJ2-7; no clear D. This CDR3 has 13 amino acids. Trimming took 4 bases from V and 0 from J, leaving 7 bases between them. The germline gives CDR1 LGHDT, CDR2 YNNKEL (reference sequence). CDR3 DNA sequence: TGTGCCAGCAGCCCTTCGTCCTCCTACGAGCAGTACTTC. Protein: CASSPSSSYEQYF.

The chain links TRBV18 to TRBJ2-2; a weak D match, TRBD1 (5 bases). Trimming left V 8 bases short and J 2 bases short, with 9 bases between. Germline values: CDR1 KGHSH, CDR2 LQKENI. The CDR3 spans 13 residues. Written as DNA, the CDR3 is TGTGCCAGCCCCAGGGTTAACACCGGGGAGCTGTTTTTT. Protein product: CASPRVNTGELFF.

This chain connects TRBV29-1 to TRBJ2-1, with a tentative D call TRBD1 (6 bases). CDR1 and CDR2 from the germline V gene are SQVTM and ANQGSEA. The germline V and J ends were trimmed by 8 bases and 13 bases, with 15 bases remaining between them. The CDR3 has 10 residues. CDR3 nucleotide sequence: TGCAGCCTGTTCCAGGGGCGTCAGTTCTTC. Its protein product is CSLFQGRQFF.

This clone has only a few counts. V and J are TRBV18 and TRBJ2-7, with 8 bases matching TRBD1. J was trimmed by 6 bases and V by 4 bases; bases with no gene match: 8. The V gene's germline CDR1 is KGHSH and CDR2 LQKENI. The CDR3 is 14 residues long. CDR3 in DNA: TGTGCCAGCTCACTTCAGGGGGCACTGATCGAGCAGTACTTC. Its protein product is CASSLQGALIEQYF.

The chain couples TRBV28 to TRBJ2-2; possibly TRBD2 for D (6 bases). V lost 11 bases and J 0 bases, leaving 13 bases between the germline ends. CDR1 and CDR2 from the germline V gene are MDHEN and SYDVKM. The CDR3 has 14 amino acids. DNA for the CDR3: TGTGCCTCTAGAGGGACTTCGAACACCGGGGAGCTGTTTTTT. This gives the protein CASRGTSNTGELFF.

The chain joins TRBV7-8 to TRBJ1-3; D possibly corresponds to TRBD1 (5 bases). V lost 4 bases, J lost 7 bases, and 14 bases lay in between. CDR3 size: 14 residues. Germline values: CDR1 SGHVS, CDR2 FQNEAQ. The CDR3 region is CASSSQGFVNTIYF. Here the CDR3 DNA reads TGTGCCAGCAGCTCCCAGGGTTTTGTTAACACCATATATTTT.

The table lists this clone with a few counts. The CDR3 protein is CASSLGGDYEQYF. CDR3 bases: TGCGCCAGCAGCTTAGGGGGAGACTACGAGCAGTACTTC. The V call is TRBV5-1, the J call TRBJ2-7; D is perhaps TRBD1 (6 bases). V was clipped by 2 bases and J by 3 bases, with 9 bases between them. This CDR3 is built from 13 residues. Germline V lookup: CDR1 SGHRS, CDR2 YFSETQ.

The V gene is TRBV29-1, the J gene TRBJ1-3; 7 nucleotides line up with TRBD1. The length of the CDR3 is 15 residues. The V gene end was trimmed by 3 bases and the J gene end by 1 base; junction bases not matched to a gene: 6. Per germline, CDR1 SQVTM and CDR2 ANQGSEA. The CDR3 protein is CSVETGSTSGNTIYF. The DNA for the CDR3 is TGCAGCGTTGAGACAGGGTCTACGTCTGGAAACACCATATATTTT.

CDR3 region: CASSSRRGLRSTEAFF. As DNA, the CDR3 is TGTGCCAGCAGCTCTAGGAGGGGGCTTCGGAGCACTGAAGCTTTCTTT. The chain recombines TRBV7-9 with TRBJ1-1, with 7 bases lining up with TRBD1. Germline CDR1 is SEHNR and CDR2 is FQNEAQ (reference sequence). The junction had 12 bases not matched to a gene; V was cut back by 4 bases and J by 4 bases. CDR3 length: 16 residues.

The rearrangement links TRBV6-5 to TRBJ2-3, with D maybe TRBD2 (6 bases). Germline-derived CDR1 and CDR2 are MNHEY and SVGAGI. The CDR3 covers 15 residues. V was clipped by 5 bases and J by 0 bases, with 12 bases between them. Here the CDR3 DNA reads TGTGCCAGCAGTCCCGGGACTCGGAGCACAGATACGCAGTATTTT. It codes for CASSPGTRSTDTQYF.

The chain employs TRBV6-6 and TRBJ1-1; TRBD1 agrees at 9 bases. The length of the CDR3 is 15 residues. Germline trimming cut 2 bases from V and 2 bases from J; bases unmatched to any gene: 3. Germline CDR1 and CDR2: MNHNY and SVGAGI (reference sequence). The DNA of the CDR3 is TGTGCCAGCAGTTACGGACAGGGGACAAACACTGAAGCTTTCTTT. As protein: CASSYGQGTNTEAFF.

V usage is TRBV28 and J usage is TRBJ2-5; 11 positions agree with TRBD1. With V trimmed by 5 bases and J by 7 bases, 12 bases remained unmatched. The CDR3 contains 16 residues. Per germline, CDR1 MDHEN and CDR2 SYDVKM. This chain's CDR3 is CASSAKGTGGFGTQYF. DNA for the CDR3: TGTGCCAGCAGTGCTAAAGGGACAGGGGGATTTGGGACCCAGTACTTC.

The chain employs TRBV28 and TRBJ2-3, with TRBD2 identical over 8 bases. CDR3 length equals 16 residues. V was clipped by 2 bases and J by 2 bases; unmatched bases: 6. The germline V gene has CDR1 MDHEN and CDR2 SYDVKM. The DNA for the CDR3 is TGTGCCAGCAGTTTAATTAGCGGGACTTACACAGATACGCAGTATTTT. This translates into CASSLISGTYTDTQYF.

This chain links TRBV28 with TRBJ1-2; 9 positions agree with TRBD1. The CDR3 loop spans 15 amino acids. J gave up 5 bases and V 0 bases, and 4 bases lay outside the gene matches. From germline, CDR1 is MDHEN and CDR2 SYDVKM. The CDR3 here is CASSLWDRGPYGYTF. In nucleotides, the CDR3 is TGTGCCAGCAGTTTATGGGACAGGGGACCTTATGGCTACACCTTC.

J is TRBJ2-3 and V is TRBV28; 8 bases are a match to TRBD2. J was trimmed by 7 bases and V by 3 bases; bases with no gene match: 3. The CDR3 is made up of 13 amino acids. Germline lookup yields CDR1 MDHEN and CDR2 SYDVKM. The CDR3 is CASSFTSGNTQYF. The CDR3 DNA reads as TGTGCCAGCAGTTTTACTAGCGGCAATACGCAGTATTTT.

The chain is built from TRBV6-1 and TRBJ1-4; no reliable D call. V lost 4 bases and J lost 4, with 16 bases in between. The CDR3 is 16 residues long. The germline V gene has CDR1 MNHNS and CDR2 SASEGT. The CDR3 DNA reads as TGTGCCAGCAGTGGACCACCGGGGAGGGTTAATGAAAAACTGTTTTTT. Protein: CASSGPPGRVNEKLFF.